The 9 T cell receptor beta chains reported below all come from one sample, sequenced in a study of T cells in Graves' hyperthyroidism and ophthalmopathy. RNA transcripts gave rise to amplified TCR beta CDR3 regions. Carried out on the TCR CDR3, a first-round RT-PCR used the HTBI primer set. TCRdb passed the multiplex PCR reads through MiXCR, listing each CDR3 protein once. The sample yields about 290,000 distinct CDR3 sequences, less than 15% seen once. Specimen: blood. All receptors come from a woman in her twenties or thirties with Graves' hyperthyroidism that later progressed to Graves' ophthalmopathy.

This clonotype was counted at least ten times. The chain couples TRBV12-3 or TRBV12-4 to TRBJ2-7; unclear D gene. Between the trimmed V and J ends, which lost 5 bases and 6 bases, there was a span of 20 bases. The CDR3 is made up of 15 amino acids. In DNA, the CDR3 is TGTGCCAGCAGTCCCGTCCCTAGTCGACCTATCGAGCAGTACTTC. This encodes CASSPVPSRPIEQYF.

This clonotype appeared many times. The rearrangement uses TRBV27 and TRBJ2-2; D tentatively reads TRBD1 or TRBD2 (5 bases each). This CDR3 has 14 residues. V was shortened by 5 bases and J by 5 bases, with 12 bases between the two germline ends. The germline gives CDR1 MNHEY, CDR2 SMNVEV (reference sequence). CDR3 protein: CASSTLEGTGELFF. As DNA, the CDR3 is TGTGCCAGCAGTACCCTAGAGGGGACCGGGGAGCTGTTTTTT.

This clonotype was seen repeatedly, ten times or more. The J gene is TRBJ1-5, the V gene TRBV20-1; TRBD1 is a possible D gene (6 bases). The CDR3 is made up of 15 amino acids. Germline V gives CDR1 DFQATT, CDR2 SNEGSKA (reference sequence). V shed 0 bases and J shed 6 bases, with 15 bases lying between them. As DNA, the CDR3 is TGCAGTGCTAGAGATCGAGGGACAACCCTTCAGCCCCAGCATTTT. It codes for CSARDRGTTLQPQHF.

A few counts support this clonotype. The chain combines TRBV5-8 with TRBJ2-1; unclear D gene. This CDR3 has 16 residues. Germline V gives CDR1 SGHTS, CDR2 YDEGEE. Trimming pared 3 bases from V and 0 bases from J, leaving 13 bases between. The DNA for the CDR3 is TGTGCCAGCAGCTCAAAGTGGTTAATCTCCTACAATGAGCAGTTCTTC. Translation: CASSSKWLISYNEQFF.

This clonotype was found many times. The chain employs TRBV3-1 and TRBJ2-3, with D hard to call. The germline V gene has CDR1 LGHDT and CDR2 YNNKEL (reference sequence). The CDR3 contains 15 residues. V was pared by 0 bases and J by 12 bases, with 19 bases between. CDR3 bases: TGTGCCAGCAGCCAAGACGAGTTGTGGCCGTCTAATCAGTATTTT. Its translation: CASSQDELWPSNQYF.

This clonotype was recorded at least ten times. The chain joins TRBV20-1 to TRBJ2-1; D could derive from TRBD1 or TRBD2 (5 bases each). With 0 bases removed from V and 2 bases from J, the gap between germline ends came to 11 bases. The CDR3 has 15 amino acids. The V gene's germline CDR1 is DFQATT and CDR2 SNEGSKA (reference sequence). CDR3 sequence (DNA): TGCAGTGCTAGAGATACCGGGGCGACCTACAATGAGCAGTTCTTC. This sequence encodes CSARDTGATYNEQFF.

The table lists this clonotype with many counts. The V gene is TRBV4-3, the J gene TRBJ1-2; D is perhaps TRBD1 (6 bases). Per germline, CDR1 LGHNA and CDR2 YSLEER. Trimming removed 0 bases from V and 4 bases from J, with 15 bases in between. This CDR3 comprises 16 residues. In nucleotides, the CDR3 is TGCGCCAGCAGCCAAGATCCTTTGCAGGGGAGCTATGGCTACACCTTC. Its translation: CASSQDPLQGSYGYTF.

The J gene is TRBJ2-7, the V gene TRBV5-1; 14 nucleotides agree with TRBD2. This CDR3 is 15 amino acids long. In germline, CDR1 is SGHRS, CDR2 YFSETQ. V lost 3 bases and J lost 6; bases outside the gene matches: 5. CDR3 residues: CASSWGLAGASEQYF. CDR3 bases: TGCGCCAGCAGCTGGGGACTAGCGGGAGCCTCCGAGCAGTACTTC.

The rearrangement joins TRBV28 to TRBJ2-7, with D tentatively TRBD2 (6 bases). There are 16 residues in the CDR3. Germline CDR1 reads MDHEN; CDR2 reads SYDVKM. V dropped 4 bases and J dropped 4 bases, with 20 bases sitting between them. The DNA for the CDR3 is TGTGCCAGCAGTTCCCCCTTGGGAGGATGGGGATACGAGCAGTACTTC. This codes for CASSSPLGGWGYEQYF.